This TCR beta chain was sequenced for a study of blood T cell repertoires in COVID-19. Study-level background: Both acute and convalescent COVID-19 samples were obtained from the United States, Italy and Spain.

All recovered Cohort 3 donors got two negative PCRs, got clearance, or saw symptom resolution. The CDR3 has 13 residues. V was pared by 4 bases and J by 1 base, with 10 bases between. The germline CDR1 and CDR2 sequences are SQVTM and ANQGSEA. Measured with immunoSEQ multiplex PCR; TCRdb has only the in-frame clones, and not every one. This table has hundreds of thousands of clones, around 90% appearing once. The chain is built from TRBV29-1 and TRBJ1-1; a weak D match, TRBD1 (5 bases). The TCR originated in a man aged 55 to 70 who had recovered from COVID-19. Specimen: PBMCs or T cells enriched from blood (not recorded which). CDR3 DNA sequence: TGCAGCGTTGCGGGACTTTGGAACACTGAAGCTTTCTTT. It is translated as CSVAGLWNTEAFF.